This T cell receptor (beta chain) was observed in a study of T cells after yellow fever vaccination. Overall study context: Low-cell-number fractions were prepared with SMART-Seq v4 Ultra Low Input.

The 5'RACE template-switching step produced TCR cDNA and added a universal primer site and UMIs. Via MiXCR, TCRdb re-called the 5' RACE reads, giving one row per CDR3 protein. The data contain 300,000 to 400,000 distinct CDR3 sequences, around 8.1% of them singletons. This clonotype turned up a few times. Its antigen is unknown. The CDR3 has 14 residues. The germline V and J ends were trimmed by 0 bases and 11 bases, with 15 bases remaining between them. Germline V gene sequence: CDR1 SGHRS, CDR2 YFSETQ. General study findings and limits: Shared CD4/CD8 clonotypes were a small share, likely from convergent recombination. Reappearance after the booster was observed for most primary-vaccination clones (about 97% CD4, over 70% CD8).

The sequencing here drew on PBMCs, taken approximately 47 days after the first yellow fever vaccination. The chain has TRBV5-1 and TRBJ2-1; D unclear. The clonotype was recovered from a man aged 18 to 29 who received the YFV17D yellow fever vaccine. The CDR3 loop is CASSLDSPLDQQFF. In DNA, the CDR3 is TGCGCCAGCAGCTTGGACTCTCCCTTGGATCAGCAGTTCTTC. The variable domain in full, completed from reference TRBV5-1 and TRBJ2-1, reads KAGVTQTPRYLIKTRGQQVTLSCSPISGHRSVSWYQQTPGQGLQFLFEYFSETQRNKGNFPGRFSGRQFSNSRSEMNVSTLELGDSALYLCASSLDSPLDQQFFGPGTRLTVL.